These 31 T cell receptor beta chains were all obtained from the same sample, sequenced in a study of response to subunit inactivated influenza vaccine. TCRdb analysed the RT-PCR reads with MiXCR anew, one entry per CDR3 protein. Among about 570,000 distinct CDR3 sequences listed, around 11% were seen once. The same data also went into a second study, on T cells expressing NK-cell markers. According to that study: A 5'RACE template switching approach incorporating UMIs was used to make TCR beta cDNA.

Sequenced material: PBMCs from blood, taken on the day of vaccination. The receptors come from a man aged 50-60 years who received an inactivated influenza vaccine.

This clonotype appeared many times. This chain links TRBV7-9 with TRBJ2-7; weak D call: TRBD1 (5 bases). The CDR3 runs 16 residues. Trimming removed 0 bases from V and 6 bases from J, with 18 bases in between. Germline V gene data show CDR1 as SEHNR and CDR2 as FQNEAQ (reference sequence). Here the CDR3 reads CASSLAFNSDSSEQYF. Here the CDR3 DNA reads TGTGCCAGCAGCTTAGCGTTTAACAGTGACAGTAGCGAGCAGTACTTC. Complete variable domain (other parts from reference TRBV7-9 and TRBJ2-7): DTGVSQNPRHKITKRGQNVTFRCDPISEHNRLYWYRQTLGQGPEFLTYFQNEAQLEKSRLLSDRFSAERPKGSFSTLEIQRTEQGDSAMYLCASSLAFNSDSSEQYFGPGTRLTVT.

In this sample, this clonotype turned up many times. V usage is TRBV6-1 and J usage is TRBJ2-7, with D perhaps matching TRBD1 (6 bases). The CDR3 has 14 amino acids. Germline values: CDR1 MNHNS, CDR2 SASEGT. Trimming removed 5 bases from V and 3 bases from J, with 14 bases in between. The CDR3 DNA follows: TGTGCCAGCAGTCTGGACAGCGCGAACTACGAGCAGTACTTC. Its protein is CASSLDSANYEQYF.

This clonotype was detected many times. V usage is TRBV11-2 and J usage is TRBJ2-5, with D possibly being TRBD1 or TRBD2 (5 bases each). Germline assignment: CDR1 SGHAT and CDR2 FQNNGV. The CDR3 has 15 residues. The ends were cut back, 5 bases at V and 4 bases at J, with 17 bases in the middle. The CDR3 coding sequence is TGTGCCAGCAGCCCGACGGGGACCTACCCAGAGACCCAGTACTTC. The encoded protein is CASSPTGTYPETQYF.

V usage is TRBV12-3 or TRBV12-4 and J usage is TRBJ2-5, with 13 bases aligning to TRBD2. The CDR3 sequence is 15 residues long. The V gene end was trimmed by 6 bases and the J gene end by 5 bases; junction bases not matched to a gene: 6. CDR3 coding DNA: TGTGCCAGCAGAGCTCCGGGACTAGCGGGGGAGACCCAGTACTTC. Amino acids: CASRAPGLAGETQYF.

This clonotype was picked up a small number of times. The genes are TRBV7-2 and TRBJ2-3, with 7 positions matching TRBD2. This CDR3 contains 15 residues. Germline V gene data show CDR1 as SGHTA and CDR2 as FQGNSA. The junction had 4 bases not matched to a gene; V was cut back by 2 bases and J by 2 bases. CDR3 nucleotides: TGTGCCAGCAGCTTACAGGGAGGGGTCACAGATACGCAGTATTTT. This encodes CASSLQGGVTDTQYF.

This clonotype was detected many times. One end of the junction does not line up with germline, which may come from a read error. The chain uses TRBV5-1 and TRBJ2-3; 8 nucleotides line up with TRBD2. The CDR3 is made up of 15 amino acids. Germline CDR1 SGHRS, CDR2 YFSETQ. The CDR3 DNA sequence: TGTGCCAGCAGTTTAGGTACGGGGGGGACAGATACGCAGTATTTT. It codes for CASSLGTGGTDTQYF.

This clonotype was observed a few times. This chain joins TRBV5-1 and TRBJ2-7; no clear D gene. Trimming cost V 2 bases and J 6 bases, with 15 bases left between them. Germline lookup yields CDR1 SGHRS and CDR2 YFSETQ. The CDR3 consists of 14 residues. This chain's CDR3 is CASSFEWGGGEQYF. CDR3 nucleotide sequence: TGCGCCAGCAGCTTCGAATGGGGTGGTGGCGAGCAGTACTTC.

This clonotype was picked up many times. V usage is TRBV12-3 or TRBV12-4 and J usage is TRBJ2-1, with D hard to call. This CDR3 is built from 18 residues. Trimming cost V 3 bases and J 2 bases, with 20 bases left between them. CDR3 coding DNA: TGTGCCAGCAGTTTCGTTTATGGGGTTAGGGTTGCCTACAATGAGCAGTTCTTC. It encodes CASSFVYGVRVAYNEQFF.

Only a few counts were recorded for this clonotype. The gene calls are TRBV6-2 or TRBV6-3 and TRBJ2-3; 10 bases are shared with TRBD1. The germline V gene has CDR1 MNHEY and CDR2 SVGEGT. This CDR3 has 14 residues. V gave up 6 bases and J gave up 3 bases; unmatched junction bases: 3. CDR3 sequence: CASRRQGATDTQYF. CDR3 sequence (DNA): TGTGCCAGCAGGAGACAGGGGGCGACAGATACGCAGTATTTT.

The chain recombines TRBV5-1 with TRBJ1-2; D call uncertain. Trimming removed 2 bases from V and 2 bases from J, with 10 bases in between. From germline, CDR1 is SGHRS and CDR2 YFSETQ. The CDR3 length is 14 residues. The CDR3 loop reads CASSFSGFNYGYTF. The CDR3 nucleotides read TGCGCCAGCAGCTTTTCGGGATTCAACTATGGCTACACCTTC. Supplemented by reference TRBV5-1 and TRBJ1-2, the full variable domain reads KAGVTQTPRYLIKTRGQQVTLSCSPISGHRSVSWYQQTPGQGLQFLFEYFSETQRNKGNFPGRFSGRQFSNSRSEMNVSTLELGDSALYLCASSFSGFNYGYTFGSGTRLTVV.

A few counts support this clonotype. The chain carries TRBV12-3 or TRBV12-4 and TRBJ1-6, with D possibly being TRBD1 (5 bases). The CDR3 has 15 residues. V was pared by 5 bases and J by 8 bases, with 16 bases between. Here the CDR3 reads CASSPGGVGYSPLHF. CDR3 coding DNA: TGTGCCAGCAGTCCTGGGGGGGTAGGATATTCACCCCTCCACTTT.

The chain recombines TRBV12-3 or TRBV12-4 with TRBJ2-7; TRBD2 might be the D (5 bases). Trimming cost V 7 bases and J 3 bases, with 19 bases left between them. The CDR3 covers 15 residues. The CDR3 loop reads CASKGLSHGVYEQYF. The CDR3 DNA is TGTGCCAGCAAAGGACTCTCCCATGGGGTCTACGAGCAGTACTTC.

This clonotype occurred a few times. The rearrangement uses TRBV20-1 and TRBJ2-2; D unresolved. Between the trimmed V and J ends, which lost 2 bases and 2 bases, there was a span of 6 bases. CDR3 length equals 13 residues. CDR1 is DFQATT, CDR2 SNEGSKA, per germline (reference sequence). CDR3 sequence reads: CSARRQNTGELFF. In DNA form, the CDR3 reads TGCAGTGCTAGAAGGCAAAACACCGGGGAGCTGTTTTTT.

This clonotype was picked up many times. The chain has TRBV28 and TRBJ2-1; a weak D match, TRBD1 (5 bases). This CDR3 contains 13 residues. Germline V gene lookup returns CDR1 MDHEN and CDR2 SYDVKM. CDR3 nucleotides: TGTGCTCCCAGGGCAGTCCCCTCGAATGAGCAGTTCTTC. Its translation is CAPRAVPSNEQFF. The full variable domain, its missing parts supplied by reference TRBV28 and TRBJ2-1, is DVKVTQSSRYLVKRTGEKVFLECVQDMDHENMFWYRQDPGLGLRLIYFSYDVKMKEKGDIPEGYSVSREKKERFSLILESASTNQTSMYLCAPRAVPSNEQFFGPGTRLTVL.

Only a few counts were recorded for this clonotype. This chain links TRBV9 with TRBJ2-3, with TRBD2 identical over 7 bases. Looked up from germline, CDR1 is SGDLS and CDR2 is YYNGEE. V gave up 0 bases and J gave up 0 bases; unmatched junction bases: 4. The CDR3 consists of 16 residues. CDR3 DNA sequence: TGTGCCAGCAGCGTAGCTAGCGGCGCCAGCACAGATACGCAGTATTTT. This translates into CASSVASGASTDTQYF. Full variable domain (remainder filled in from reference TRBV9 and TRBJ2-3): DSGVTQTPKHLITATGQRVTLRCSPRSGDLSVYWYQQSLDQGLQFLIQYYNGEERAKGNILERFSAQQFPDLHSELNLSSLELGDSALYFCASSVASGASTDTQYFGPGTRLTVL.

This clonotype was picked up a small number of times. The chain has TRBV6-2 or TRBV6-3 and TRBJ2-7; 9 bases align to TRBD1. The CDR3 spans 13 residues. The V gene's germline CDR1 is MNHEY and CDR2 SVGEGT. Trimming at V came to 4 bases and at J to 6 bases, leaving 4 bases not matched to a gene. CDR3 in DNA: TGTGCCAGCAGTTGGAGGACAGGGGCCGAGCAGTACTTC. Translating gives CASSWRTGAEQYF.

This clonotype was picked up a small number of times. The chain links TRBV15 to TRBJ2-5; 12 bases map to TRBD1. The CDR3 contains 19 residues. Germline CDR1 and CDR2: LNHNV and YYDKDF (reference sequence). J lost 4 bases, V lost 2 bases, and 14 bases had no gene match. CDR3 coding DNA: TGTGCCACCAGCAGACCTACCGGCGGGGACAGGGGGCGCCCAGAGACCCAGTACTTC. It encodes CATSRPTGGDRGRPETQYF.

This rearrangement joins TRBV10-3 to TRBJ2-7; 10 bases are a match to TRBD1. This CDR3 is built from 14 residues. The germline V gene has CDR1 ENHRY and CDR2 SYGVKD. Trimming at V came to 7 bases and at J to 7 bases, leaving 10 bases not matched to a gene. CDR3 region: CAITKGDRGWEQYF. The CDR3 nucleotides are TGTGCCATCACTAAGGGGGACAGGGGCTGGGAGCAGTACTTC.

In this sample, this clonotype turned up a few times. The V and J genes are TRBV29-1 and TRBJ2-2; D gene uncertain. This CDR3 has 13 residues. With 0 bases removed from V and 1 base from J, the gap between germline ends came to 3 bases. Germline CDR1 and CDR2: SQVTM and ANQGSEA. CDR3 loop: CSVEEVNTGELFF. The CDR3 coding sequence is TGCAGCGTTGAAGAAGTGAACACCGGGGAGCTGTTTTTT.

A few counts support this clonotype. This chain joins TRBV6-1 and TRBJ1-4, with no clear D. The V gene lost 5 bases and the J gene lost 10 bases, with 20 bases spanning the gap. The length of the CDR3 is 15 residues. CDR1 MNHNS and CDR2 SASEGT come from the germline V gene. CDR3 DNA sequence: TGTGCCAGCAGTCCCACCAGCGGTACTGTGGCAAAACTGTTTTTT. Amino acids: CASSPTSGTVAKLFF.

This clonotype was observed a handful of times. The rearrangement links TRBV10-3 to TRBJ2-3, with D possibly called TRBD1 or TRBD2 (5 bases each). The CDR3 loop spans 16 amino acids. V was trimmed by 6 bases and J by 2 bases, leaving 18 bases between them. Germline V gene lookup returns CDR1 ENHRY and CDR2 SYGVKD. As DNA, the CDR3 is TGTGCCATCAGCCTGACGCCGGGACGGACCACAGATACGCAGTATTTT. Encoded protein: CAISLTPGRTTDTQYF.

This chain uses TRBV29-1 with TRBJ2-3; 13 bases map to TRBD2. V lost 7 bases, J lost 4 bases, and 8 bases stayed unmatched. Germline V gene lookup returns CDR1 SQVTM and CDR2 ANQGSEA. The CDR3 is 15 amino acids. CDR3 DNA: TGCAGCGCTGCCCGGACTAGCGGGAGAGCAGATACGCAGTATTTT. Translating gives CSAARTSGRADTQYF.

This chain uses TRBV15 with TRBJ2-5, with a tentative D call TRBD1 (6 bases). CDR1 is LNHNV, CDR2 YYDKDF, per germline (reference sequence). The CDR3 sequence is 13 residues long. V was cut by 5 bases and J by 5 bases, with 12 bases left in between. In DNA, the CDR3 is TGTGCCACCAGCGCCCAGGGGCGTGAGACCCAGTACTTC. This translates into CATSAQGRETQYF.

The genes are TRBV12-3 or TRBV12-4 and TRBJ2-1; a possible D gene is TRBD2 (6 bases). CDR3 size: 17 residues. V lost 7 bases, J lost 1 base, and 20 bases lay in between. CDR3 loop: CASKGVVGGVSYNEQFF. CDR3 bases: TGTGCCAGCAAAGGGGTAGTGGGGGGAGTATCCTACAATGAGCAGTTCTTC.

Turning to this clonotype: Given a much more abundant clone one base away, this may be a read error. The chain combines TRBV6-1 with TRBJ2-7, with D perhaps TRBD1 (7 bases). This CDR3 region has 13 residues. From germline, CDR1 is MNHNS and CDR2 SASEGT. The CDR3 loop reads CSTRQGGLNEQYF. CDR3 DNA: TGTTCCACCAGACAGGGAGGTTTGAACGAGCAGTACTTC.

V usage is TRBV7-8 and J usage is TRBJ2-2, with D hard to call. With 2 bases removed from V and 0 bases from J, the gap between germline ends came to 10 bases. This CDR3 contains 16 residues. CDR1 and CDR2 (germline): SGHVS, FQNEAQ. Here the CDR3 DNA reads TGTGCCAGCAGCTTAAGTTCGGTTCCGAACACCGGGGAGCTGTTTTTT. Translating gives CASSLSSVPNTGELFF.

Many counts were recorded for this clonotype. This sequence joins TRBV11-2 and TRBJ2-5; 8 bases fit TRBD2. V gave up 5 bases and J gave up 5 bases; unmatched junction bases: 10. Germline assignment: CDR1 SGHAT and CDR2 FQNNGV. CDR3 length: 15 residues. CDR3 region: CASSAIGGALETQYF. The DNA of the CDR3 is TGTGCCAGCAGCGCGATCGGGGGGGCCTTGGAGACCCAGTACTTC.

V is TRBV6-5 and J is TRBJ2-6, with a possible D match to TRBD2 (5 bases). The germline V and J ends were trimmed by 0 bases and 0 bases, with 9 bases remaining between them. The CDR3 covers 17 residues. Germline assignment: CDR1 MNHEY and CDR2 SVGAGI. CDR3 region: CASSYSVGVSGANVLTF. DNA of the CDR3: TGTGCCAGCAGTTACTCGGTCGGGGTCTCTGGGGCCAACGTCCTGACTTTC.

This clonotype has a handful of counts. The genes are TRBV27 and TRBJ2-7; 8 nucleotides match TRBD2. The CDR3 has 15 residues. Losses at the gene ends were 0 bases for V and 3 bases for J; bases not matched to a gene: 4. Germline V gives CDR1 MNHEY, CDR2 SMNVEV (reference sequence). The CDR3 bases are TGTGCCAGCAGTTTATCTCCAGCGGGAGACTACGAGCAGTACTTC. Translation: CASSLSPAGDYEQYF.

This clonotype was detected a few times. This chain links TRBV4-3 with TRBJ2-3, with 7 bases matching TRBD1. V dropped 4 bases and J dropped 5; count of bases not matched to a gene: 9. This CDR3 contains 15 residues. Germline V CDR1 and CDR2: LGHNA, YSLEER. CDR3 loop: CASSLGRGLKDTQYF. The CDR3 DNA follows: TGCGCCAGCAGCCTGGGAAGGGGGCTTAAAGATACGCAGTATTTT.

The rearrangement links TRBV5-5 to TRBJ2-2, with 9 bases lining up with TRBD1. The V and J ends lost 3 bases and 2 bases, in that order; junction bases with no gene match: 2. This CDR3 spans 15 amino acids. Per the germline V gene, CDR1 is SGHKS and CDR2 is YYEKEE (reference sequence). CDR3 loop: CASSWTGENTGELFF. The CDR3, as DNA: TGTGCCAGCAGCTGGACAGGGGAAAACACCGGGGAGCTGTTTTTT.